These T cell receptor beta chains were read from a single sample in a study of T cell responses to AZD1222 COVID-19 vaccine. Repertoires were generated with immunoSEQ multiplex PCR, while TCRdb's copy carries only in-frame clones and drops some. The data hold about 120,000 clones, with under 95% observed a single time. Source: peripheral blood, taken 28 days after the second AZD1222 dose. Receptor source: an adult who received the AZD1222 COVID-19 vaccine. Each CDR3 is given with its conserved first and last residue. Fields, in order: clone size, V gene, J gene, D gene, CDR3 DNA, CDR3 protein. The D gene is left open where the match is weak. The size of a clone is reported for some rows only, either as once, few or many, or as a class for expanded clones.

-	TRBV19	TRBJ1-6	-	TGTGCCAGTAGTATAGCTGACAAGAGCTCCTATAATTCACCCCTCCACTTT	CASSIADKSSYNSPLHF
-	TRBV28	TRBJ2-5	-	TGTGCCAGCAGTTTATCATCAGCGTTTCAAGAGACCCAGTACTTC	CASSLSSAFQETQYF
-	TRBV2	TRBJ2-1	-	TGTGCCAGTGCTGCACAGGGCCACAGCTCCTACAATGAGCAGTTCTTC	CASAAQGHSSYNEQFF
-	TRBV11-3	TRBJ2-1	TRBD2	TGTGCCAGCAGCTCACGGACTAGCGACAATGAGCAGTTCTTC	CASSSRTSDNEQFF
-	TRBV7-3	TRBJ2-2	TRBD2	TGTGCCAGCAGCTTAAATGGGCTAGCGGGGACCGGGGAGCTGTTTTTT	CASSLNGLAGTGELFF
-	TRBV6-5	TRBJ1-3	-	TGTGCCAGCGAGGGATGGGGCTCTGGAAACACCATATATTTT	CASEGWGSGNTIYF
-	TRBV5-1	TRBJ2-3	TRBD2	TGCGCCAGCGGACGGATAGCGGGAGGGACCACAGATACGCAGTATTTT	CASGRIAGGTTDTQYF
-	TRBV19	TRBJ2-6	-	TGTGCCAGTAGTATATGGAGCTCTGGGGCCAACGTCCTGACTTTC	CASSIWSSGANVLTF
few	TRBV7-8	TRBJ1-2	-	TGTGCCAGCAGCTTGGACAGCTCTAACTATGGCTACACCTTC	CASSLDSSNYGYTF
-	TRBV9	TRBJ1-3	TRBD1	TGTGCCAGCAGCGACGACCTGGACAGGGAGGAGGGAAACACCATATATTTT	CASSDDLDREEGNTIYF
-	TRBV5-1	TRBJ1-4	-	TGCGCCAGCAGCTTGGAGCCCGCTAATGAAAAACTGTTTTTT	CASSLEPANEKLFF
-	TRBV10-3	TRBJ1-4	-	TGTGCCATCAGTGAGGCGGGGGGAAGGGAAAAACTGTTTTTT	CAISEAGGREKLFF
-	TRBV7-3	TRBJ1-2	-	TGTGCCAGCAGCTTAAGCCATAATAACTATGGCTACACCTTC	CASSLSHNNYGYTF
-	TRBV4-2	TRBJ1-2	-	TGTGCCAGCAGCCAAGATATGACGGGCTCGCCCTATGGCTACACCTTC	CASSQDMTGSPYGYTF
once	TRBV6-5	TRBJ2-5	TRBD1	TGTGCCAGCAGTTACTGGGACAGCAAAGAGACCCAGTACTTC	CASSYWDSKETQYF
-	TRBV11-2	TRBJ2-7	-	TGTGCCAGCAGCTCCTACTACGAGCAGTACTTC	CASSSYYEQYF
-	TRBV15	TRBJ1-5	-	TGTGCCACCAGCAGAGATCAGAGGGGCAGGGCTCGTGTGGAGCCCCAGCATTTT	CATSRDQRGRARVEPQHF
-	TRBV4-1	TRBJ2-1	-	TGCGCCAGCAGCCAAGACCGGACAGATTACAATGAGCAGTTCTTC	CASSQDRTDYNEQFF
-	TRBV13	TRBJ1-1	-	TGTGCCAGCAGGAGGTGGCTAACGGGCACTGAAGCTTTCTTT	CASRRWLTGTEAFF
-	TRBV9	TRBJ2-6	-	TGTGCCAGCAGCTCTGACAGGTCCTCTGGGGCCAACGTCCTGACTTTC	CASSSDRSSGANVLTF
-	TRBV2	TRBJ1-4	-	TGTGCCAGCGGACAGACAACTAATGAAAAACTGTTTTTT	CASGQTTNEKLFF
-	TRBV28	TRBJ1-5	-	TGTGCCAGCAGTTTACGGGGGGAACAGCCCCAGCATTTT	CASSLRGEQPQHF
-	TRBV24-1	TRBJ2-7	TRBD1	TGTGCCACCAGTGATTCCGGGACAGGGAGGACCTACGAGCAGTACTTC	CATSDSGTGRTYEQYF
-	TRBV27	TRBJ1-2	-	TGTGCCAGCAGCCGGGGGACCCCCTATGGCTACACCTTC	CASSRGTPYGYTF
-	TRBV6-5	TRBJ1-3	-	TGTGCCAGCAGTTCTAGACTGATCTCTGGAAACACCATATATTTT	CASSSRLISGNTIYF
-	TRBV7-8	TRBJ2-1	-	TGTGCCAGCAGCTTAGGGCGGGAAGGCTCCTACAATGAGCAGTTCTTC	CASSLGREGSYNEQFF
-	TRBV2	TRBJ2-7	TRBD1	TGTGCCAGCAAAGGGGACAGAGCCTACGAGCAGTACTTC	CASKGDRAYEQYF
-	TRBV4-2	TRBJ1-2	-	TGTGCCAGCAGCCAAGGGACGGGACCAAACTATGGCTACACCTTC	CASSQGTGPNYGYTF
-	TRBV6-4	TRBJ2-1	TRBD2	TGTGCCAGCAGCCCCCGGGGGGGTACGGGCGGAGATGAGCAGTTCTTC	CASSPRGGTGGDEQFF
once	TRBV11-2	TRBJ2-7	-	TGTGCCAGCAGCTTGTTCCCCTACGAGCAGTACTTC	CASSLFPYEQYF
-	TRBV29-1	TRBJ2-3	-	TGCAGCGTTGAAGGTGTCGGACACACAGATACGCAGTATTTT	CSVEGVGHTDTQYF
-	TRBV5-1	TRBJ1-1	-	TGCGCCAGCAGCCCAAATCCCGGGGCTCACACTGAAGCTTTCTTT	CASSPNPGAHTEAFF
-	TRBV2	TRBJ1-1	-	TGTGCCAGCAACCAGGGTTCGGGTACTGAAGCTTTCTTT	CASNQGSGTEAFF
-	TRBV28	TRBJ1-3	TRBD1	TGTGCCGCGTCCGGGACAGGGGGCTCCCCACTCTCTGGAAACACCATATATTTT	CAASGTGGSPLSGNTIYF
-	TRBV11-2	TRBJ1-5	-	TGTGCCAGCAGCTTAGAACCCGGTGGGCCCCAGCATTTT	CASSLEPGGPQHF
-	TRBV5-1	TRBJ2-3	TRBD1	TGCGCCAGCAGCCTCGGACAGGCAGATACGCAGTATTTT	CASSLGQADTQYF
once	TRBV19	TRBJ2-7	TRBD2	TGTGCCAGTGTGGATAGCGGGAGCTTCCCCTACGAGCAGTACTTC	CASVDSGSFPYEQYF
-	TRBV28	TRBJ2-5	TRBD1	TGTGCCAGCAGTTCGGTGACAGGGATGAAGACCCAGTACTTC	CASSSVTGMKTQYF
-	TRBV6-1	TRBJ2-3	TRBD2	TGTGCCAGCAGTGAAGCGCTCTGGACTAGCGTTCGAGATACGCAGTATTTT	CASSEALWTSVRDTQYF
-	TRBV6-6	TRBJ1-1	-	TGTGCCAGTAGTCTATTAGGGGGGGACACTGAAGCTTTCTTT	CASSLLGGDTEAFF
-	TRBV5-1	TRBJ1-2	TRBD1	TGCGCCAGCAGCTTGGATCCGGGACAGACTAACTATGGCTACACCTTC	CASSLDPGQTNYGYTF